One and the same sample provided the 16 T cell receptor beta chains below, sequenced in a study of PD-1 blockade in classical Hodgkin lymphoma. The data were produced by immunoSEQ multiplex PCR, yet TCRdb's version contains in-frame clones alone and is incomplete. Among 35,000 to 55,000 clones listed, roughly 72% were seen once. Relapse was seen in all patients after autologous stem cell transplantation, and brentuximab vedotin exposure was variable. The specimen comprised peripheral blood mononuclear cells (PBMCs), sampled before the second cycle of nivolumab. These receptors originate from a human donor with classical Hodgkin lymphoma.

The CDR3 protein is CASSLAPWSGANVLTF. The CDR3 DNA reads TGTGCCAGCAGCTTAGCGCCGTGGTCTGGGGCCAACGTCCTGACTTTC. The chain recombines TRBV7-6 with TRBJ2-6, with D hard to call. The CDR3 extends over 16 amino acids. Trimming took 0 bases from V and 1 from J, leaving 7 bases between them. CDR1 and CDR2 (germline): SGHVS, FNYEAQ.

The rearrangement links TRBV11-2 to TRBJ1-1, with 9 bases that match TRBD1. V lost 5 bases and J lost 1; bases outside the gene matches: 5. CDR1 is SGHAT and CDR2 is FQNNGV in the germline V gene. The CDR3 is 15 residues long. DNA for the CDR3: TGTGCCAGCAGCAGGACAGGGGCAAAGAACACTGAAGCTTTCTTT. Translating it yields CASSRTGAKNTEAFF.

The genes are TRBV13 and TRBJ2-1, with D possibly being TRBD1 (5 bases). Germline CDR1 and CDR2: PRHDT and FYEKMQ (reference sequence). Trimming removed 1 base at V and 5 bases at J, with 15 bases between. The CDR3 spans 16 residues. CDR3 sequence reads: CASSLDGRAINNEQFF. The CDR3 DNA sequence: TGTGCCAGCAGCTTAGATGGCAGGGCCATTAACAATGAGCAGTTCTTC.

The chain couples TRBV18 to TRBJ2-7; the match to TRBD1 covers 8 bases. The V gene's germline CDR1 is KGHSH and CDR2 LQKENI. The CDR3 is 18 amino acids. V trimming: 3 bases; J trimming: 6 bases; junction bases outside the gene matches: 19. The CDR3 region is CASSPERGTGVLLVEQYF. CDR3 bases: TGTGCCAGCTCACCGGAAAGGGGGACAGGCGTCCTTCTTGTCGAGCAGTACTTC.

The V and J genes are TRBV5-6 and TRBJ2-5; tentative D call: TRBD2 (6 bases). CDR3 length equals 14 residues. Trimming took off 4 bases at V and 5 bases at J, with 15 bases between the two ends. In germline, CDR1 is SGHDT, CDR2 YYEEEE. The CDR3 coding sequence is TGTGCCAGCAGCCTTGGGCTAGCGAAGGAGACCCAGTACTTC. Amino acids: CASSLGLAKETQYF.

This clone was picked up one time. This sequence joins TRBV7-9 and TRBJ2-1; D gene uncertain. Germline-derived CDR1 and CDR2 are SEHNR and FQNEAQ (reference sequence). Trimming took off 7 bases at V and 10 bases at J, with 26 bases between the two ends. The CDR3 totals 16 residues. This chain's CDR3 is CASTRDKILNGLEQFF. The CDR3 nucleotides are TGTGCCAGCACCCGAGATAAGATACTAAATGGATTGGAGCAGTTCTTC.

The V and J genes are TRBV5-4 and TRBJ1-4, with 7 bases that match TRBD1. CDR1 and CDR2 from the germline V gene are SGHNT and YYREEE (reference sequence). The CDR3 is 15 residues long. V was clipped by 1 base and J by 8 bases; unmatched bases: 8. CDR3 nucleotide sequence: TGTGCCAGCAGCTTGTTAGGAGGGGGCGGGGAAAAACTGTTTTTT. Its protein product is CASSLLGGGGEKLFF.

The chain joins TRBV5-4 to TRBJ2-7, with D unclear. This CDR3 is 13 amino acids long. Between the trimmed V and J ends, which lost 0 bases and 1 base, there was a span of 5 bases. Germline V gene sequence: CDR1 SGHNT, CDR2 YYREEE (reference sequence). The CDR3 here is CASSLGVSYEQYF. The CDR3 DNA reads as TGTGCCAGCAGCTTGGGAGTATCCTACGAGCAGTACTTC.

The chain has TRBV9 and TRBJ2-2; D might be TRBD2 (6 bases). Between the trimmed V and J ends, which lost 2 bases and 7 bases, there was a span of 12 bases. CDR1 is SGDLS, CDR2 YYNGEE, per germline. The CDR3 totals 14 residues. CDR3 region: CASSVGGTGGELFF. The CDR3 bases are TGTGCCAGCAGCGTTGGGGGGACCGGCGGGGAGCTGTTTTTT.

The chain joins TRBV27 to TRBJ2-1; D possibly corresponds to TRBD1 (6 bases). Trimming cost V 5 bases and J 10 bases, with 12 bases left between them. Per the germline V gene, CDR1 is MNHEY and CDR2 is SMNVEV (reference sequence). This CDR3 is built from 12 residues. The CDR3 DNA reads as TGTGCCAGCAGTCTAGGACAGAACGAGCAGTTCTTC. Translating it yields CASSLGQNEQFF.

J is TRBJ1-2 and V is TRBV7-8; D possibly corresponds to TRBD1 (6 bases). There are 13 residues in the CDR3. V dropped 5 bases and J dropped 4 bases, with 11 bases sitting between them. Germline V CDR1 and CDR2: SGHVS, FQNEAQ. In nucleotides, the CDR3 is TGTGCCAGCAGCCCAGGGGACGGCTATGGCTACACCTTC. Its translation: CASSPGDGYGYTF.

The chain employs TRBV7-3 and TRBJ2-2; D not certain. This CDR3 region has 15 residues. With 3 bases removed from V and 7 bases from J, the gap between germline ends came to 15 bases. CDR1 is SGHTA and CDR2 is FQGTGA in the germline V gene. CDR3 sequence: CASSLGPSPSGELFF. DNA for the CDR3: TGTGCCAGCAGCTTGGGCCCCTCACCAAGCGGGGAGCTGTTTTTT.

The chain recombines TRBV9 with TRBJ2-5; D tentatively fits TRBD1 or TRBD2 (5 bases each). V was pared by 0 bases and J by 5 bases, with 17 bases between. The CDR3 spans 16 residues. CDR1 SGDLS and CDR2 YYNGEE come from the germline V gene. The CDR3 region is CASSVEESGWGETQYF. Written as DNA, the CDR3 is TGTGCCAGCAGCGTAGAAGAGAGTGGGTGGGGGGAGACCCAGTACTTC.

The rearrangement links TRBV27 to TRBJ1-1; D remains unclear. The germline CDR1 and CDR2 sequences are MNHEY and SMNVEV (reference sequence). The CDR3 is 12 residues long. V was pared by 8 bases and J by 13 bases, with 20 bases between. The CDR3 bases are TGTGCCAGCCGATCTACCACGGATGGCTTTTTCTTT. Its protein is CASRSTTDGFFF.

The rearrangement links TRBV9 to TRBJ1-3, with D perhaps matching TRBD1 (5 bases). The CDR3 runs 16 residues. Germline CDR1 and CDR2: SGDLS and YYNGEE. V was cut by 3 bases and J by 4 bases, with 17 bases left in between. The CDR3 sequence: CASSGNQGSAGNTIYF. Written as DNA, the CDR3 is TGTGCCAGCAGCGGGAATCAGGGAAGTGCGGGAAACACCATATATTTT. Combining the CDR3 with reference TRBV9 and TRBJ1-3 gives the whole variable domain DSGVTQTPKHLITATGQRVTLRCSPRSGDLSVYWYQQSLDQGLQFLIQYYNGEERAKGNILERFSAQQFPDLHSELNLSSLELGDSALYFCASSGNQGSAGNTIYFGEGSWLTVV.

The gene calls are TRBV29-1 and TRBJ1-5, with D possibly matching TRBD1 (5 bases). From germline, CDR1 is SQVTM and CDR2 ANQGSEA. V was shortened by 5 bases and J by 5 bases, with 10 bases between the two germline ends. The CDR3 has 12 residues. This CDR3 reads CSVKGVDQPQHF. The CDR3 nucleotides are TGCAGCGTTAAAGGGGTCGATCAGCCCCAGCATTTT.